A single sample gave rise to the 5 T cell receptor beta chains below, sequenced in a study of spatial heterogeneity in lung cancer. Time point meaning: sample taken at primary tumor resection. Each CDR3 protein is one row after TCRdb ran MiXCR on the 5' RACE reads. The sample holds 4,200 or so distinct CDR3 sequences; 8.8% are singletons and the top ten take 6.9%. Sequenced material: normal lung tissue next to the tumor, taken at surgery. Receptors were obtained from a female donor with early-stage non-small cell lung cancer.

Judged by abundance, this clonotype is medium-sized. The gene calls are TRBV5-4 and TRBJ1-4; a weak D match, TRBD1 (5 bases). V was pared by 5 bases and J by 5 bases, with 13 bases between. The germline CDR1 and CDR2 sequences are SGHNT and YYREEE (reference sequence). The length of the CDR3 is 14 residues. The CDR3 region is CASSSGRGNEKLFF. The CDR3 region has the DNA TGTGCCAGCAGTTCCGGGCGGGGGAATGAAAAACTGTTTTTT.

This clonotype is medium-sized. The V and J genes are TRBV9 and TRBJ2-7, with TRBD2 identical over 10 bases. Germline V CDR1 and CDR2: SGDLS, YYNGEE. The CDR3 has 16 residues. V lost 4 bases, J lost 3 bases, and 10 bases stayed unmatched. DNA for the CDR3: TGTGCCAGCAGCCCTCTCCTAGCGGGGGCCCGCTACGAGCAGTACTTC. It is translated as CASSPLLAGARYEQYF.

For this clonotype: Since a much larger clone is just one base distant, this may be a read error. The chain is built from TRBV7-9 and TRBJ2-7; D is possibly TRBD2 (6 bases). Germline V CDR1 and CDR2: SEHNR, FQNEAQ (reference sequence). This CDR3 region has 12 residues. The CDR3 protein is CAGSIGLNEQYF. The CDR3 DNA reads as TGTGCCGGCAGCATCGGACTAAACGAGCAGTACTTC.

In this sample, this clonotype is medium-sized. The CDR3 region is CASSSRVGQEQFF. The CDR3, as DNA: TGTGCCAGCAGCTCTAGGGTCGGACAGGAGCAGTTCTTC. V usage is TRBV9 and J usage is TRBJ2-1, with D possibly matching TRBD1 (6 bases). Germline V CDR1 and CDR2: SGDLS, YYNGEE. The CDR3 length is 13 residues. V was trimmed by 4 bases and J by 10 bases, leaving 15 bases between them.

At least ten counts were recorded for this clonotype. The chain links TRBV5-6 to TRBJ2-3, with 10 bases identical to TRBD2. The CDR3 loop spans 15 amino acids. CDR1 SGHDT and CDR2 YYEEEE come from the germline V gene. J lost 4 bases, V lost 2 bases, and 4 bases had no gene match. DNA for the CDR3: TGTGCCAGCAGCTTAGGTAGCGGGGGGTCAGATACGCAGTATTTT. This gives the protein CASSLGSGGSDTQYF.